This TCR beta chain was retrieved from a study of OX40 agonist ivuxolimab in advanced cancers. Whole-study context: Of the patients, three showed partial responses, one with hepatocellular carcinoma and two with cutaneous melanoma. Study-wide points: Normalized expansion of T-cell clones was also low for some nonresponders.

A remark on this clone: Its antigen is still unknown.

The protocol was immunoSEQ multiplex PCR, while the TCRdb copy is restricted to in-frame clones and leaves out a portion. Of 65,000 to 95,000 clones in the sample, approximately 90% are singletons; the top ten hold 9.5% to 11%. The germline V gene encodes CDR1 MNHEY and CDR2 SMNVEV (reference sequence). With V trimmed by 3 bases and J by 4 bases, 8 bases remained unmatched. The CDR3 has 16 residues. This TCR was recovered from an adult with an advanced solid tumor such as melanoma, head and neck, liver or kidney cancer. Material: CD4+ or CD8+ T cells sorted from blood, obtained in a trial of the OX40 agonist ivuxolimab. This chain uses TRBV27 with TRBJ2-3, with 9 positions matching TRBD2. This CDR3 reads CASSFGTSLRSDTQYF. CDR3 DNA sequence: TGTGCCAGCAGTTTCGGGACTAGCCTTAGGTCAGATACGCAGTATTTT.